This TCR beta chain was sequenced during a study of blood T cell repertoires in COVID-19. The protocol was immunoSEQ multiplex PCR, while the TCRdb copy is restricted to in-frame clones and leaves out a portion. Of about 120,000 clones listed, about 89% were seen once; the top ten hold approximately 4.7%. This clone was seen more than once but under ten times. This TCR was recovered from a middle-aged man with acute or convalescent COVID-19. Sequencing was performed on peripheral blood.

The CDR3 loop reads CASSHLRGTARGYTF. The CDR3 DNA follows: TGTGCCAGCAGCCACCTGCGGGGGACGGCGAGGGGCTACACCTTC. This chain uses TRBV3-1 (or the pseudogene TRBV3-2) with TRBJ1-2; maybe TRBD1 (5 bases). Germline V gene sequence: CDR1 LGHDT, CDR2 YNNKEL (reference sequence). The ends were cut back, 3 bases at V and 8 bases at J, with 19 bases in the middle. The CDR3 loop spans 15 amino acids.